These 5 T cell receptor beta chains came from one sample sequenced in a study of blood T cell repertoires in COVID-19. Produced via immunoSEQ multiplex PCR; TCRdb's table is partial and in-frame only. The sample lists approximately 220,000 clones, just under 90% occurring once. Sample: PBMCs or T cells enriched from blood (not recorded which). These receptors originate from a woman under 40 with acute COVID-19.

This chain connects TRBV11-2 to TRBJ2-5; 11 nucleotides agree with TRBD1. The J segment lost 5 bases and the V segment lost 4 bases, leaving 0 bases of the junction unmatched. This CDR3 has 13 residues. Germline V gives CDR1 SGHAT, CDR2 FQNNGV. The CDR3 region has the DNA TGTGCCAGCAGCTGGACAGGGGGCGAGACCCAGTACTTC. Amino acid sequence: CASSWTGGETQYF.

This clone was found once. This chain connects TRBV5-4 to TRBJ2-2, with D uncertain. The germline CDR1 and CDR2 sequences are SGHNT and YYREEE (reference sequence). The CDR3 has 15 amino acids. Trimming left V 4 bases short and J 2 bases short, with 12 bases between. The CDR3 DNA sequence: TGTGCCAGCAGCGGTGTAGCTCCCAACACCGGGGAGCTGTTTTTT. Translating it yields CASSGVAPNTGELFF.

CDR3 sequence reads: CAWSSQGANTIYF. CDR3 DNA sequence: TGTGCCTGGAGTTCACAGGGGGCAAACACCATATATTTT. The gene calls are TRBV30 and TRBJ1-3, with 9 bases fitting TRBD1. The J segment lost 6 bases and the V segment lost 2 bases, leaving 2 bases of the junction unmatched. The CDR3 is 13 amino acids. CDR1 and CDR2 from the germline V gene are GTSNPN and SVGIG (reference sequence).

The chain joins TRBV9 to TRBJ2-7, with 7 positions matching TRBD2. The CDR3 is 16 amino acids. Trimming cost V 3 bases and J 5 bases; bases outside gene matches: 14. CDR1 and CDR2 (germline): SGDLS, YYNGEE. This CDR3 reads CASSAHLGAGTHEQYF. The CDR3 DNA sequence: TGTGCCAGCAGCGCCCACTTGGGAGCGGGGACCCACGAGCAGTACTTC.

The CDR3 reads CASSKTGNMAEAFF. As DNA, the CDR3 is TGTGCCAGTAGTAAGACAGGGAATATGGCTGAAGCTTTCTTT. The chain employs TRBV19 and TRBJ1-1; 7 bases agree with TRBD1. Trimming removed 4 bases from V and 6 bases from J; junction bases left unmatched: 8. Germline values: CDR1 LNHDA, CDR2 SQIVND (reference sequence). The CDR3 extends over 14 amino acids.